This T cell receptor beta chain was identified in a study of Ad26.COV2.S vaccination and SARS-CoV-2 variants. Findings and limits, study-wide: Vaccine recipients showed a spike-specific TCR breadth that was higher than in placebo recipients. Following vaccination, spike-specific CD8+ and CD4+ T cell responses reportedly exhibited substantial breadth. Possible underestimation of total T cell responses by the TCR breadth and depth analyses was noted.

The treatment here: some 19 received Ad26.COV2.S at low or high dose, single or two shots; roughly five received placebo; per-sample allocation not given. Following the first vaccine or placebo injection, samples were taken on day 63. A word on this clone: Its cognate antigen is unknown.

This table comes from immunoSEQ multiplex PCR, and its TCRdb copy is limited to in-frame clones, with some not included. The data contain over 200,000 clones, 88% of them seen just once; the ten biggest clones take up around 10%. The receptor was isolated from a person between 18 and 65 years old who received the Ad26.COV2.S COVID-19 vaccine or a placebo. The sequences come from peripheral blood, collected in a trial of Ad26.COV2.S vaccine versus placebo.

CDR3 region: CASSLWGGVNTIYF. In DNA form, the CDR3 reads TGTGCCAGCAGCTTATGGGGGGGCGTAAACACCATATATTTT. The chain is built from TRBV7-2 and TRBJ1-3, with D possibly TRBD1 on 6 matching bases. This CDR3 is 14 amino acids long. Trimming shortened V by 2 bases and J by 6 bases, and 11 bases separated the two germline ends. CDR1 SGHTA and CDR2 FQGNSA come from the germline V gene.